A single sample is the source of the 25 T cell receptor beta chains below, sequenced in a study of a mutant IDH1 vaccine in newly diagnosed glioma. Sequencing was performed with immunoSEQ multiplex PCR; in TCRdb, only in-frame clones are kept and a portion is missing. In the table there are around 94,000 clones, around 92% of which are singletons. Time point in this sample: week 47, end of study. With topical imiquimod, each dose of the vaccine consisted of 300 ug of mutant IDH1 20-mer peptide. No antigen has been identified for these receptors. The sequenced sample was PBMCs, obtained from a glioma patient whose treatment included an IDH1 peptide vaccine. These receptors all stem from a woman between 45 and 65 years old with glioma.

The gene calls are TRBV28 and TRBJ1-5, with D possibly being TRBD1 (6 bases). V lost 4 bases and J lost 2, with 21 bases in between. CDR3 length: 18 residues. Germline V CDR1 and CDR2: MDHEN, SYDVKM. In DNA, the CDR3 is TGTGCCAGCAGTTACTACGCCAGGGGCCCACTTCGCAATCAGCCCCAGCATTTT. Translation gives CASSYYARGPLRNQPQHF.

The sample holds one count of this clone. The chain joins TRBV19 to TRBJ2-5, with D unresolved. Germline values: CDR1 LNHDA, CDR2 SQIVND (reference sequence). Trimming shortened V by 7 bases and J by 4 bases, and 16 bases separated the two germline ends. The CDR3 totals 14 residues. In DNA, the CDR3 is TGTGCCAGTACCGATGACACCCTCGGAGAGACCCAGTACTTC. Its protein product is CASTDDTLGETQYF.

The chain uses TRBV5-1 and TRBJ1-6, with a possible D match to TRBD1 (6 bases). There are 14 residues in the CDR3. Germline V gene lookup returns CDR1 SGHRS and CDR2 YFSETQ. V was shortened by 4 bases and J by 14 bases, with 19 bases between the two germline ends. Here the CDR3 DNA reads TGCGCCAGCAGCATGGACAGCTTAATGTCCGCCCTCCACTTT. It is translated as CASSMDSLMSALHF. The variable domain in full, with the rest retrieved from reference TRBV5-1 and TRBJ1-6, is KAGVTQTPRYLIKTRGQQVTLSCSPISGHRSVSWYQQTPGQGLQFLFEYFSETQRNKGNFPGRFSGRQFSNSRSEMNVSTLELGDSALYLCASSMDSLMSALHFGNGTRLTVT.

The chain employs TRBV4-1 and TRBJ1-4, with 7 bases that match TRBD1. The CDR3 is 13 residues long. Per the germline V gene, CDR1 is MGHRA and CDR2 is YSYEKL. V dropped 5 bases and J dropped 8; count of bases not matched to a gene: 5. The CDR3 is CASSRDSGEKLFF. The CDR3 bases are TGCGCCAGCAGCAGGGACAGTGGGGAAAAACTGTTTTTT.

CDR3 loop: CASMVETGARSYTF. The CDR3 nucleotides read TGTGCCAGCATGGTGGAGACAGGCGCTAGGAGCTACACCTTC. The chain combines TRBV28 with TRBJ1-2; D possibly corresponds to TRBD1 (6 bases). CDR1 and CDR2 from the germline V gene are MDHEN and SYDVKM. This CDR3 is built from 14 residues. V was clipped by 7 bases and J by 9 bases, with 21 bases between them.

In regard to this clone: No conserved phenylalanine or tryptophan ends this CDR3, so it is likely a read error. The rearrangement links TRBV5-8 to TRBJ2-7; no firm D call. The CDR3 totals 12 residues. Germline V gives CDR1 SGHTS, CDR2 YDEGEE. Trimming took 4 bases from V and 6 from J, leaving 11 bases between them. The CDR3 nucleotides read TGTGCCAGCAGCGCGTCTCTCGTCGAGCAGTACCTC. Translation gives CASSASLVEQYL.

The chain joins TRBV14 to TRBJ1-2; TRBD1 aligns across 8 bases. This CDR3 has 14 amino acids. The germline CDR1 and CDR2 sequences are SGHDN and FVKESK. J was trimmed by 4 bases and V by 4 bases; bases with no gene match: 5. The chain's CDR3 is CASSPRTGLYGYTF. CDR3 nucleotide sequence: TGTGCCAGCAGCCCCCGGACAGGGCTCTATGGCTACACCTTC.

CDR3 DNA: TGTGCCAGCAGCTTGGACACGACGGGCTACGAGCAGTACTTC. Protein: CASSLDTTGYEQYF. J is TRBJ2-7 and V is TRBV5-8; no firm D call. Germline V gene sequence: CDR1 SGHTS, CDR2 YDEGEE. The CDR3 is 14 amino acids. V was cut by 0 bases and J by 3 bases, with 10 bases left in between.

V usage is TRBV5-1 and J usage is TRBJ2-1; TRBD1 is a possible D gene (7 bases). Per the germline V gene, CDR1 is SGHRS and CDR2 is YFSETQ. The CDR3 spans 16 residues. V lost 1 base and J lost 1, with 12 bases in between. The chain's CDR3 is CASSLRQGGSYNEQFF. CDR3 coding DNA: TGCGCCAGCAGCTTGAGGCAGGGGGGTTCCTACAATGAGCAGTTCTTC.

The V and J genes are TRBV29-1 and TRBJ1-2, with 12 bases fitting TRBD1. V lost 8 bases and J lost 6; bases outside the gene matches: 10. CDR3 length equals 14 residues. Germline assignment: CDR1 SQVTM and CDR2 ANQGSEA. This chain's CDR3 is CSTDGTGGLDGYTF. Here the CDR3 DNA reads TGCAGCACCGACGGGACAGGGGGCCTCGATGGCTACACCTTC.

There are a few counts of this clone. The V and J genes are TRBV29-1 and TRBJ1-1; D remains unclear. Germline lookup yields CDR1 SQVTM and CDR2 ANQGSEA. Trimming stripped 6 bases from V and 0 bases from J, with 8 bases between. This CDR3 has 12 residues. In DNA, the CDR3 is TGCAGCGTCTCGACAATGAACACTGAAGCTTTCTTT. Its translation is CSVSTMNTEAFF.

The chain carries TRBV6-5 and TRBJ1-5; TRBD1 aligns across 7 bases. CDR3 length: 14 amino acids. Germline V gene sequence: CDR1 MNHEY, CDR2 SVGAGI. The J segment lost 6 bases and the V segment lost 5 bases, leaving 7 bases of the junction unmatched. The CDR3 nucleotides read TGTGCCAGCAGTCTACAGGGGAGGGGTCAGCCCCAGCATTTT. Translated, it gives CASSLQGRGQPQHF.

CDR3 DNA: TGTGCCAGCCGACCGGAGCCCAACTATGGCTACACCTTC. Its translation is CASRPEPNYGYTF. This chain joins TRBV6-5 and TRBJ1-2, with D uncertain. CDR3 length: 13 amino acids. The ends were cut back, 8 bases at V and 2 bases at J, with 12 bases in the middle. The germline CDR1 and CDR2 sequences are MNHEY and SVGAGI.

The chain combines TRBV7-9 with TRBJ1-1; TRBD1 agrees at 9 bases. Per the germline V gene, CDR1 is SEHNR and CDR2 is FQNEAQ (reference sequence). The CDR3 runs to 15 residues. The J segment lost 5 bases and the V segment lost 4 bases, leaving 8 bases of the junction unmatched. CDR3 DNA sequence: TGTGCCAGCAGCTCCTGGGACAGGGAGATTACTGAAGCTTTCTTT. Encoded protein: CASSSWDREITEAFF.

This sequence joins TRBV7-3 and TRBJ2-2, with TRBD2 identical over 14 bases. This CDR3 is 16 amino acids long. The trim removed 5 bases at V and 6 bases at J, leaving 5 bases unmatched. Germline lookup yields CDR1 SGHTA and CDR2 FQGTGA. CDR3 amino acids: CASSQTSGRAPGELFF. For the CDR3, the DNA is TGTGCCAGCAGCCAGACTAGCGGGAGGGCACCCGGGGAGCTGTTTTTT.

In its sample, this clone was seen a few times. The chain has TRBV6-6 and TRBJ2-3, with 7 nucleotides matching TRBD2. Unmatched junction bases numbered 7, after V lost 0 bases and J lost 4 bases. The CDR3 is made up of 16 amino acids. Germline V gene data show CDR1 as MNHNY and CDR2 as SVGAGI (reference sequence). CDR3 loop: CASSYSWGGVSDTQYF. CDR3 sequence (DNA): TGTGCCAGCAGTTACTCATGGGGGGGTGTCTCAGATACGCAGTATTTT.

This CDR3 is CASSEYSASTDTQYF. CDR3 DNA: TGTGCCAGCAGTGAATATTCGGCCTCCACAGATACGCAGTATTTT. The genes are TRBV25-1 and TRBJ2-3; no reliable D call. This CDR3 has 15 amino acids. The germline V gene encodes CDR1 MGHDK and CDR2 SYGVNS. Between the trimmed V and J ends, which lost 0 bases and 2 bases, there was a span of 9 bases.

The J gene is TRBJ2-2, the V gene TRBV7-9; D uncertain. The CDR3 contains 13 residues. Germline CDR1 is SEHNR and CDR2 is FQNEAQ (reference sequence). Between the trimmed V and J ends, which lost 10 bases and 0 bases, there was a span of 9 bases. The CDR3 DNA reads TGTGCCACCCTAGGGCCGAACACCGGGGAGCTGTTTTTT. This translates into CATLGPNTGELFF.

The chain links TRBV28 to TRBJ2-1; 10 bases map to TRBD2. Trimming took 4 bases from V and 7 from J; bases not matched to a gene: 4. This CDR3 has 14 amino acids. The germline V gene encodes CDR1 MDHEN and CDR2 SYDVKM. Here the CDR3 reads CASSSPSGSNEQFF. CDR3 sequence (DNA): TGTGCCAGCAGTTCCCCTAGCGGGAGTAATGAGCAGTTCTTC. The whole variable domain, filled in from reference TRBV28 and TRBJ2-1, reads DVKVTQSSRYLVKRTGEKVFLECVQDMDHENMFWYRQDPGLGLRLIYFSYDVKMKEKGDIPEGYSVSREKKERFSLILESASTNQTSMYLCASSSPSGSNEQFFGPGTRLTVL.

The CDR3, as DNA: TGTGCCAGCAGCTTGGGGGTGGCAGGGGGCAAGGGAGAGACCCAGTACTTC. Translating gives CASSLGVAGGKGETQYF. The chain recombines TRBV5-5 with TRBJ2-5; 8 bases line up with TRBD1. The ends lost 0 bases at V and 4 bases at J; junction bases unmatched: 11. CDR1 and CDR2 (germline): SGHKS, YYEKEE (reference sequence). The CDR3 is made up of 17 amino acids.

This clone was found once. J is TRBJ2-1 and V is TRBV2; 13 nucleotides line up with TRBD2. Looked up from germline, CDR1 is SNHLY and CDR2 is FYNNEI. The CDR3 sequence is 18 residues long. The V gene end was trimmed by 7 bases and the J gene end by 2 bases; junction bases not matched to a gene: 11. The CDR3 sequence is CASKPGLAGPRTYNEQFF. The CDR3 DNA reads as TGTGCCAGCAAGCCGGGACTAGCGGGGCCTCGGACCTACAATGAGCAGTTCTTC.

This chain links TRBV10-1 with TRBJ2-5, with D uncertain. V dropped 0 bases and J dropped 5 bases, with 7 bases sitting between them. From germline, CDR1 is WNHNN and CDR2 SYGVQD (reference sequence). This CDR3 has 13 residues. The CDR3 DNA reads TGCGCCAGCAGTGAGTCGGTAGCTGAGACCCAGTACTTC. Amino acid sequence: CASSESVAETQYF.

V and J are TRBV5-1 and TRBJ1-5; D perhaps matches TRBD1 (6 bases). Per germline, CDR1 SGHRS and CDR2 YFSETQ. The CDR3 covers 17 residues. V was cut by 0 bases and J by 5 bases, with 18 bases left in between. CDR3 loop: CASSLVPTGSAYQPQHF. CDR3 DNA sequence: TGCGCCAGCAGCTTGGTACCCACAGGGAGCGCCTATCAGCCCCAGCATTTT. The complete variable domain, with remaining parts taken from reference TRBV5-1 and TRBJ1-5, reads KAGVTQTPRYLIKTRGQQVTLSCSPISGHRSVSWYQQTPGQGLQFLFEYFSETQRNKGNFPGRFSGRQFSNSRSEMNVSTLELGDSALYLCASSLVPTGSAYQPQHFGDGTRLSIL.

The CDR3 loop reads CASSVTGPPNQPQHF. DNA for the CDR3: TGTGCCAGTAGTGTGACAGGCCCACCCAATCAGCCCCAGCATTTT. The V call is TRBV19, the J call TRBJ1-5; a possible D gene is TRBD1 (6 bases). The germline CDR1 and CDR2 sequences are LNHDA and SQIVND (reference sequence). This CDR3 is built from 15 residues. Trimming took off 5 bases at V and 3 bases at J, with 14 bases between the two ends.

The CDR3 region is CASSPDSGPYEQYF. The CDR3 DNA reads TGCGCCAGCAGCCCAGATAGCGGGCCCTACGAGCAGTACTTC. The rearrangement links TRBV4-1 to TRBJ2-7; the match to TRBD2 covers 7 bases. CDR1 MGHRA and CDR2 YSYEKL come from the germline V gene. The junction had 5 bases not matched to a gene; V was cut back by 4 bases and J by 2 bases. The CDR3 has 14 residues.